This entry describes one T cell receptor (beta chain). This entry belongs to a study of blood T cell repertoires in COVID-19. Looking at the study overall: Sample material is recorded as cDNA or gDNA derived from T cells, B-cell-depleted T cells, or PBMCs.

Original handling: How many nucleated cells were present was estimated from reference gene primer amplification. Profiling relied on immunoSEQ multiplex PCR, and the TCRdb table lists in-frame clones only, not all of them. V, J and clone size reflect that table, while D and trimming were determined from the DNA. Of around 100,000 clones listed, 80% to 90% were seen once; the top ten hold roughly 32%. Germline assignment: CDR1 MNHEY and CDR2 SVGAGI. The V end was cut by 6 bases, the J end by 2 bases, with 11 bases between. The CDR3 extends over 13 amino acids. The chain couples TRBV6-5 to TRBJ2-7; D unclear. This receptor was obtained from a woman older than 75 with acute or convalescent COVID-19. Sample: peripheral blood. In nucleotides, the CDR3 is TGTGCCAGCAGCCTAACAGCTACCTACGAGCAGTACTTC. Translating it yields CASSLTATYEQYF.